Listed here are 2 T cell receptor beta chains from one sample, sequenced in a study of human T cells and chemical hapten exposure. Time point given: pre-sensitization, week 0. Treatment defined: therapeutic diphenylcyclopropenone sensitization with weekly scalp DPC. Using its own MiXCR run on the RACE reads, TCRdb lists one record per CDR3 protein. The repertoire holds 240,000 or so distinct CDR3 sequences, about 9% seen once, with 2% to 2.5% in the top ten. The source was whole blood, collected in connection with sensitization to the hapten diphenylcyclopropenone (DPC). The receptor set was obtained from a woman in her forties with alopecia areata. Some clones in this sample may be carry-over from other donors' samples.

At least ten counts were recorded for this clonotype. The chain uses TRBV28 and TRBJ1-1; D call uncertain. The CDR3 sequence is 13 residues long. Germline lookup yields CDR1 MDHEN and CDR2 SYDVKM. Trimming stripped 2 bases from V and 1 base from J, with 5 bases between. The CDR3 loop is CASSLLQNTEAFF. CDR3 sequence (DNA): TGTGCCAGCAGTTTACTACAGAACACTGAAGCTTTCTTT.

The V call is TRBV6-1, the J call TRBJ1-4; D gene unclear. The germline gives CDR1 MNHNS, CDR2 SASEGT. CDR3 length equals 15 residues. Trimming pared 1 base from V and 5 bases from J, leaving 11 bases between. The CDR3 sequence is CASSEVKGLNEKLFF. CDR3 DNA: TGTGCCAGCAGTGAAGTAAAGGGTTTAAATGAAAAACTGTTTTTT.